This TCR beta chain comes out of a study of T cell responses to AZD1222 COVID-19 vaccine. Study outcomes and limitations: Reports say nearly half of spike-specific TCRs go after unmutated variant regions. The sample set comprised mostly white British donors with more females, and clonal diversity was possibly underestimated.

TCRdb's table, derived via immunoSEQ multiplex PCR, lists solely in-frame clones and lacks some. Here the sample spans approximately 150,000 clones, 91% being singletons. Germline values: CDR1 SGHNT, CDR2 YENEEA. The CDR3 is 14 residues long. Trimming cost V 2 bases and J 2 bases, with 6 bases left between them. Regarding this clone: Antigen: not known.

The TCR was taken from an adult who received the AZD1222 COVID-19 vaccine. The V call is TRBV11-3, the J call TRBJ2-2; the D is unclear. This material consisted of peripheral blood, taken 28 days after the second AZD1222 dose. The CDR3 region has the DNA TGTGCCAGCAGCTTAACAGTTAACACCGGGGAGCTGTTTTTT. Its protein product is CASSLTVNTGELFF.